This entry is about one TCR beta chain. This clonotype has only a few counts. This clone's antigen is unknown. No base quality information exists; no much larger clone differs at one position. Sequencing relied on an Illumina NovaSeq 6000. TCRalpha and TCRbeta cDNA libraries were constructed by 5'RACE with constant-segment primers, with sample barcodes and unique molecular identifiers being introduced. Trizol reagent was used to extract RNA from every sample. Libraries were amplified in two PCR steps, with a second sample barcode and Illumina TruSeq adapters added in the second step. Sequencing of the libraries was done on an Illumina NovaSeq, producing 2 x 150 bp paired-end reads. Under the source paper's analysis protocol: Demultiplexing of reads and collapsing into UMI-guided consensus sequences were performed with migec v1.2.7. Using mixcr v2.1.11, UMI consensuses were aligned to TRA and TRB V and J templates and then assembled into clonotypes. A clonotype was counted as expanded or contracted only when both edgeR and NoisET called the clonotype significant, with the noise models trained on biological replicates. edgeR calls used a false discovery rate-adjusted p below 0.01 and a log2 fold-change threshold of 1. As an exploratory analysis of dynamics, max-normalized trajectories of the 1000 most abundant clonotypes were examined by PCA with hierarchical clustering. The CD4 or CD8 phenotype of responding clones was assigned using the separately sequenced CD4+ and CD8+ repertoires. TCRdb trimmed the raw reads at Q25, called clones with MiXCR and kept productive beta chains. Merged by CDR3 protein, the rows form single entries marked with the most common genes and DNA. TCRdb's processing, not the authors', yielded these V and J calls. The sample table records a few hundred thousand distinct CDR3 sequences; approximately 24% of these occur just once. The ten largest clones take up 8.8% of the sample.

Via the germline V gene, CDR1 is KGHSH and CDR2 LQKENI. After removal of 2 bases from V and 5 bases from J, the junction retains 10 bases not matched to a gene. The CDR3 spans 16 residues, from the cysteine through the phenylalanine. Only CDR3 DNA remains: 48 bases, in frame from the first base. The sample comes from a study of T-cell memory formation after mild COVID-19 (dated by TCRdb to about 2021). Notes on the research overall: TCR sequence clusters from the two donors were largely donor specific. Longitudinal TCRalpha and TCRbeta repertoire sequencing tracked T-cell clones expanding and contracting after mild COVID-19 in two donors. The cohort comprised two young, previously healthy adult volunteers, one female and one male.

Ficoll-Paque density gradient centrifugation was used to isolate PBMCs. What the authors observed across the whole study: Contracting CD4+ clones were found mainly in CM and EM memory subsets, while CD8+ clones were enriched in EMRA. SARS-CoV-2 specificity of the second-wave clones peaking on day 37 was not confirmed. The detection of some responding clones in pre-infection memory suggests that pre-existing cross-reactive memory T cells joined the SARS-CoV-2 response. Only a couple of mild cases were covered by the study, and larger cohorts that include severe cases with pre-infection samples were considered necessary. Clones contracting from day 15 to 85 had balanced CD4/CD8 phenotypes, while a second wave expanding from day 15 to 37 was biased towards CD4+.

The TCR originated in an adult woman who had mild COVID-19 (a few samples of this study predate the infection). The sample titles of this study are shuffled in the database, so cell type and time point are left out; the donor was told from shared clones. Source material: PBMCs or a T cell subset sorted from them (not recorded which). Rearrangement joined TRBV18 to TRBJ2-5; 8 bases in the junction line up with TRBD2. The CDR3 protein: CASSPKAGDLRETQYF. In nucleotide form, the sequence is TGTGCCAGCTCACCAAAAGCGGGAGACCTCCGGGAGACCCAGTACTTC.